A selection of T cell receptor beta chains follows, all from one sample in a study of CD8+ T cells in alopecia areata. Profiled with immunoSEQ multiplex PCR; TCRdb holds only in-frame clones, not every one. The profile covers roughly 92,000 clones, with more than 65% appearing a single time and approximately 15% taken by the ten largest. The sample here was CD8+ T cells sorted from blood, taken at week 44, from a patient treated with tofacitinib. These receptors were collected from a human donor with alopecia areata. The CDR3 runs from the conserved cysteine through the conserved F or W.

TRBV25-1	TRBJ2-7	CASSEYMGLAGEVQYF
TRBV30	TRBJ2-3	CAWSVGQGTDTQYF
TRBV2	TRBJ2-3	CASRLSTDTQYF
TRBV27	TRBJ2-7	CASLSAGRPYEQYF
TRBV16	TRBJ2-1	CASSQAPGDVFF
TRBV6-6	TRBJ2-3	CASNIGTRDTQYF
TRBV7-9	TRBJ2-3	CASSSRTGGPTDTQYF
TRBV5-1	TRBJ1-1	CASSPPDRVNTEAFF
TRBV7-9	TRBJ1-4	CASSSRQGRGEKLFF
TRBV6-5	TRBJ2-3	CASSYAASGGIDTQYF
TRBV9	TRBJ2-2	CASSGAGGTGNTGELFF
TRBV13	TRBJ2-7	CASSWQGSSYEQYF
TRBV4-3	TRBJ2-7	CASSQVWDREDYEQYF
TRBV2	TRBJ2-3	CASSRTSGGSDTQYF
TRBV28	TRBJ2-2	CASSLSRAGELFF
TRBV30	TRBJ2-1	CAWSGGGRHEQFF
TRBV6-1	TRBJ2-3	CASSVSGLAGGPADTQYF
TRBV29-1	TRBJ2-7	CSVRDKAYEQYF
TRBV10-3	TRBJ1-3	CAISDPGQRGNTIYF
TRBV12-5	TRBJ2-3	CASRDHTDTQYF
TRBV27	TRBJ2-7	CASSFGISYEQYF
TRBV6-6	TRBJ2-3	CASSYGDTQYF
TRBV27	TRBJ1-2	CASSLAPPQGTYGYTF
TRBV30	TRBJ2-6	CAWSGVGSSGANVLTF
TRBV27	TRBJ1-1	CASGNTEAFF
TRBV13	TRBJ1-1	CASSSTLTVNTEAFF
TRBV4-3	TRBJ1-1	CASSQNGETEAFF
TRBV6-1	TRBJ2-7	CASSEVQGQGEQYF
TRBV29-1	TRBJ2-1	CSAPFGTGDTEQFF
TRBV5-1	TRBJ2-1	CASSLVTYPSSYNEQFF
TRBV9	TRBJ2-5	CASSDGTSGKETQYF
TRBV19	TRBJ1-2	CASRGASNYGYTF
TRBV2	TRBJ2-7	CAVVEAYEQYF
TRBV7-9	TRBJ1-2	CASSITGDYGYTF
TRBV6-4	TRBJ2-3	CASSESGLAGADTQYF
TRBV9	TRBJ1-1	CASSVVGEEAFF
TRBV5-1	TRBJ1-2	CASSLGGSNYGYTF